Presented here are 15 T cell receptor beta chains from one specimen sequenced in a study of cytomegalovirus exposure and HLA in healthy donors. Sequencing used immunoSEQ multiplex PCR; TCRdb keeps in-frame clones, though not all of them. The sample has more than 200,000 clones, 80% to 95% seen once; the top ten hold roughly 3%. The sequenced material came from PBMCs. The source is a woman in her twenties or thirties in good health and CMV-seronegative.

CDR3 in amino acids: CASSQETTGGWQPQHF. CDR3 DNA sequence: TGCGCCAGCAGCCAAGAAACGACAGGGGGCTGGCAGCCCCAGCATTTT. The rearrangement joins TRBV4-1 to TRBJ1-5; 10 positions agree with TRBD1. Looked up from germline, CDR1 is MGHRA and CDR2 is YSYEKL. V was clipped by 0 bases and J by 7 bases; unmatched bases: 6. The CDR3 extends over 16 amino acids.

The chain links TRBV6-6 to TRBJ2-7; a possible D gene is TRBD2 (6 bases). Per the germline V gene, CDR1 is MNHNY and CDR2 is SVGAGI (reference sequence). Trimming shortened V by 2 bases and J by 0 bases, and 11 bases separated the two germline ends. The CDR3 consists of 15 residues. The CDR3 DNA follows: TGTGCCAGCAGTTACGGGGACGGGAGCTCCTACGAGCAGTACTTC. Translated: CASSYGDGSSYEQYF.

V gene TRBV4-3 combines with J gene TRBJ2-2, with 10 bases that match TRBD2. Germline V gives CDR1 LGHNA, CDR2 YSLEER. The CDR3 consists of 16 residues. With V trimmed by 4 bases and J by 6 bases, 8 bases remained unmatched. The CDR3 is CASSPSAGGIAGELFF. The CDR3 region has the DNA TGCGCCAGCAGCCCCTCAGCGGGAGGGATCGCCGGGGAGCTGTTTTTT.

The V call is TRBV27, the J call TRBJ2-7, with D perhaps TRBD2 (6 bases). The germline V and J ends were trimmed by 5 bases and 1 base, with 15 bases remaining between them. The CDR3 loop spans 15 amino acids. Germline CDR1 reads MNHEY; CDR2 reads SMNVEV (reference sequence). The CDR3 region has the DNA TGTGCCAGCAGTCTAACTAGCCTCGGTTCCTACGAGCAGTACTTC. It codes for CASSLTSLGSYEQYF.

This chain uses TRBV6-5 with TRBJ2-2; 10 bases line up with TRBD1. CDR3 length: 14 residues. J gave up 7 bases and V 5 bases, and 4 bases lay outside the gene matches. Germline CDR1 reads MNHEY; CDR2 reads SVGAGI. The CDR3 here is CASSQDRGIGELFF. CDR3 bases: TGTGCCAGCAGTCAGGACAGGGGGATCGGGGAGCTGTTTTTT.

The table lists this clone with a few counts. Other DNA sequences in the same sample also yield this CDR3. This chain uses TRBV11-2 with TRBJ1-2; 10 nucleotides agree with TRBD1. This CDR3 comprises 13 residues. CDR1 is SGHAT, CDR2 FQNNGV, per germline. After removal of 6 bases from V and 4 bases from J, the junction contained 2 bases not matched to a gene. This CDR3 is CASSRDRGYGYTF. The CDR3 DNA reads as TGTGCCAGCAGTCGGGACAGGGGCTATGGCTACACCTTC. Complete variable domain (other parts from reference TRBV11-2 and TRBJ1-2): EAGVAQSPRYKIIEKRQSVAFWCNPISGHATLYWYQQILGQGPKLLIQFQNNGVVDDSQLPKDRFSAERLKGVDSTLKIQPAKLEDSAVYLCASSRDRGYGYTFGSGTRLTVV.

V usage is TRBV15 and J usage is TRBJ1-5; TRBD1 aligns across 11 bases. V lost 4 bases to trimming and J lost 1 base; unmatched junction nucleotides: 3. The CDR3 is made up of 16 amino acids. Germline V gene sequence: CDR1 LNHNV, CDR2 YYDKDF (reference sequence). The CDR3 region is CATSMGQGVSNQPQHF. The CDR3, as DNA: TGTGCCACCAGCATGGGACAGGGGGTGAGCAATCAGCCCCAGCATTTT.

The rearrangement links TRBV5-5 to TRBJ2-7; D possibly matches TRBD1 or TRBD2 (5 bases each). The length of the CDR3 is 15 residues. V was trimmed by 0 bases and J by 3 bases, leaving 13 bases between them. Germline lookup yields CDR1 SGHKS and CDR2 YYEKEE (reference sequence). CDR3 DNA sequence: TGTGCCAGCAGCTTGGGAGGGGATCCTCTCTACGAGCAGTACTTC. It codes for CASSLGGDPLYEQYF.

This clone appeared many times. It is unclear where the CDR3 begins or ends on the DNA, so no DNA is shown, and the CDR3 is as TCRdb lists it. The chain's CDR3 is CASSFGPGTPLTDTQYF. The V and J genes are TRBV12-1 and TRBJ2-3; the table's D call of TRBD1 was not tested on the DNA. TRBV12-1 is marked as a pseudogene. The CDR3 totals 17 residues, both ends included.

This clone was recorded once. The chain joins TRBV9 to TRBJ2-2; 11 nucleotides match TRBD2. Per germline, CDR1 SGDLS and CDR2 YYNGEE. This CDR3 region has 16 residues. The V gene end was trimmed by 3 bases and the J gene end by 5 bases; junction bases not matched to a gene: 6. Here the CDR3 reads CASSGLAGGVTGELFF. In DNA, the CDR3 is TGTGCCAGCAGCGGCTTAGCGGGAGGGGTGACCGGGGAGCTGTTTTTT.

The CDR3 is CASSLATGTGVSDTQYF. CDR3 nucleotide sequence: TGTGCCAGCAGCTTAGCGACCGGGACAGGGGTTTCGGATACGCAGTATTTT. The V and J genes are TRBV7-9 and TRBJ2-3; 10 nucleotides match TRBD1. The germline CDR1 and CDR2 sequences are SEHNR and FQNEAQ (reference sequence). The CDR3 extends over 17 amino acids. Trimming removed 0 bases from V and 6 bases from J; junction bases left unmatched: 9.

This clone was found once. This sequence joins TRBV28 and TRBJ2-5; TRBD1 matches 12 bases. V shed 8 bases and J 7 bases; nucleotides not matched to a gene: 17. CDR3 length: 17 amino acids. Germline assignment: CDR1 MDHEN and CDR2 SYDVKM. CDR3 sequence (DNA): TGTGCCAGCTGGGCCTATCCGGGACAGGGGGCTTATCGGACCCAGTACTTC. Translated, it gives CASWAYPGQGAYRTQYF.

The chain combines TRBV5-6 with TRBJ2-7; TRBD2 is a possible D gene (6 bases). Looked up from germline, CDR1 is SGHDT and CDR2 is YYEEEE. The CDR3 extends over 15 amino acids. Trimming took off 3 bases at V and 0 bases at J, with 13 bases between the two ends. This CDR3 is CASSSLASSSYEQYF. The CDR3 DNA reads TGTGCCAGCAGCTCTCTAGCGTCGAGCTCCTACGAGCAGTACTTC.

This chain joins TRBV28 and TRBJ2-1; 11 nucleotides line up with TRBD2. CDR1 is MDHEN and CDR2 is SYDVKM in the germline V gene. V shed 6 bases, J shed 9 bases, and the junction held 7 bases outside the gene matches. The CDR3 consists of 14 residues. In DNA form, the CDR3 reads TGTGCCAGCAGCCTTTCCGGACTAGCGGGTGAGCAGTTCTTC. Protein: CASSLSGLAGEQFF. Drawing the rest from reference TRBV28 and TRBJ2-1, the complete variable domain is DVKVTQSSRYLVKRTGEKVFLECVQDMDHENMFWYRQDPGLGLRLIYFSYDVKMKEKGDIPEGYSVSREKKERFSLILESASTNQTSMYLCASSLSGLAGEQFFGPGTRLTVL.

V and J are TRBV6-6 and TRBJ2-6; D gene uncertain. The CDR3 sequence is 15 residues long. V was clipped by 6 bases and J by 0 bases, with 9 bases between them. Looked up from germline, CDR1 is MNHNY and CDR2 is SVGAGI (reference sequence). The CDR3 bases are TGTGCCAGCAGCCCCGGAAGCTCTGGGGCCAACGTCCTGACTTTC. Amino acid sequence: CASSPGSSGANVLTF.